This TCR beta chain was documented in a study of T-cell memory formation after mild COVID-19. V lost 1 base to trimming and J lost 3 bases, with 6 bases between them. In germline, CDR1 is LGHNA, CDR2 YNFKEQ. The CDR3 sequence is 13 residues long. This clonotype was picked up a small number of times. TCRdb ran MiXCR on the 5' RACE reads and lists one entry per CDR3 protein. Of fewer than 75,000 distinct CDR3 sequences detected, 12% appear once; the ten largest clones hold approximately 26%. This receptor was taken from a young man who had mild COVID-19 (a few samples of this study predate the infection). Cell type and time point are not known. Sequencing used PBMCs or a T cell subset sorted from them (not recorded which). The V call is TRBV4-2, the J call TRBJ1-2; the D is unclear. The CDR3 DNA is TGTGCCAGCAGCCAAGGGAGCGACTATGGCTACACCTTC. Translation: CASSQGSDYGYTF.